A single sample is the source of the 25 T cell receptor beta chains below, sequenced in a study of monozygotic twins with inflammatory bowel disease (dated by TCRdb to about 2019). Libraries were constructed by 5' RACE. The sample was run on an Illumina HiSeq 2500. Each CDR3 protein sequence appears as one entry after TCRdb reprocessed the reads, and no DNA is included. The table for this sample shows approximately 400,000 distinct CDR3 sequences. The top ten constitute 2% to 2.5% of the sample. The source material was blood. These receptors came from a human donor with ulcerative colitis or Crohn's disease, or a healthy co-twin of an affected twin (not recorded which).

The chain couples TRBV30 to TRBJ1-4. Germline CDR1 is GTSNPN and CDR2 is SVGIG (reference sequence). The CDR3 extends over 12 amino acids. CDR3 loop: CAWKHSGEKLFF.

CDR3 residues: CSVGGGGTYNEQFF. V is TRBV29-1 and J is TRBJ2-1; absent DNA, TCRdb's TRBD2 call cannot be checked. Germline V CDR1 and CDR2: SQVTM, ANQGSEA. The CDR3 loop spans 14 amino acids.

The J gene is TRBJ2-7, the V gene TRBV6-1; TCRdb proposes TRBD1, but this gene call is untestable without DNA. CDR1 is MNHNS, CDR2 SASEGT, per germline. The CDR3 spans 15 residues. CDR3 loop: CASSRLTGNLIEQYF.

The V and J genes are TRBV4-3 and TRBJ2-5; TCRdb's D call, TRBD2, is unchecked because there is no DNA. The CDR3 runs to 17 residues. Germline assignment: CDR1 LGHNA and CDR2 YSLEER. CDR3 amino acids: CASSQDLAGGPGETQYF.

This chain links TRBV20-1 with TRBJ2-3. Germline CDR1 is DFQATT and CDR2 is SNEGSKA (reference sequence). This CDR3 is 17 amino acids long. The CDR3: CSARRLIVRLSTDTQYF.

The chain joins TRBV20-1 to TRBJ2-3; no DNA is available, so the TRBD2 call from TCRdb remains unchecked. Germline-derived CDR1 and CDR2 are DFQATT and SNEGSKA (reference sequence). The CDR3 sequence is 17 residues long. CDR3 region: CSARDSSLGPSGDTQYF.

The CDR3 loop is CASSHKIQGNTEAFF. This chain connects TRBV4-3 to TRBJ1-1; TCRdb lists TRBD1, though no DNA is available to test this call. The CDR3 runs to 15 residues. Germline V gives CDR1 LGHNA, CDR2 YSLEER.

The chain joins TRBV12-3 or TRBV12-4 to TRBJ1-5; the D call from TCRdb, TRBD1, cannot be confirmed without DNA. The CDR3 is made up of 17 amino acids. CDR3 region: CASSPRLRTGVLEPQHF.

CDR3 residues: CASSYRDGYQETQYF. V gene TRBV6-2 or TRBV6-3 combines with J gene TRBJ2-5; TCRdb names TRBD1, which stays unverified in the absence of DNA. The germline gives CDR1 MNHEY, CDR2 SVGEGT. The CDR3 runs 15 residues.

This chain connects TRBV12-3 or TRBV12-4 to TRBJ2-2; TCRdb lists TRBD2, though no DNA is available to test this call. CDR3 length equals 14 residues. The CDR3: CATRTSPNTGELFF.

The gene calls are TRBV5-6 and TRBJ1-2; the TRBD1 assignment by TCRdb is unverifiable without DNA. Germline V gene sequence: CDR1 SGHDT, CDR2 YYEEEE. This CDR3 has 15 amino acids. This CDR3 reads CASSLALGQGNGYTF.

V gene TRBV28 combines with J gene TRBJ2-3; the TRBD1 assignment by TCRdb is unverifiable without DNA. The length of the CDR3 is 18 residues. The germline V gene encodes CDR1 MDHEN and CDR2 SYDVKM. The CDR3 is CASSLASSGQGGADTQYF. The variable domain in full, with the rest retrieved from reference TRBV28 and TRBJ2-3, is DVKVTQSSRYLVKRTGEKVFLECVQDMDHENMFWYRQDPGLGLRLIYFSYDVKMKEKGDIPEGYSVSREKKERFSLILESASTNQTSMYLCASSLASSGQGGADTQYFGPGTRLTVL.

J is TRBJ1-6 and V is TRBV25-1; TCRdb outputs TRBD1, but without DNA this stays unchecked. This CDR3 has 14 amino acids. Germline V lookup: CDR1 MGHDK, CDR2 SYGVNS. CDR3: CASTRGTAYSPLHF.

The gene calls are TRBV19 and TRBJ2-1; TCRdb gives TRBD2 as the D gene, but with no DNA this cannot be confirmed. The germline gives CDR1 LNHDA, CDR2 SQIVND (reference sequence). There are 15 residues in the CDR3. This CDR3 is CASSPAGSHYNEQFF.

Here the CDR3 reads CASSGTGLEQYF. The rearrangement joins TRBV7-9 to TRBJ2-7; TCRdb outputs TRBD2, but without DNA this stays unchecked. Germline CDR1 and CDR2: SEHNR and FQNEAQ (reference sequence). The CDR3 is made up of 12 amino acids.

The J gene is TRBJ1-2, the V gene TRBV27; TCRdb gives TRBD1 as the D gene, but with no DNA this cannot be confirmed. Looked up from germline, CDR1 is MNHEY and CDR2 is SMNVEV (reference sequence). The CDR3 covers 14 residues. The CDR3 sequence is CASSPRGRGYGYTF.

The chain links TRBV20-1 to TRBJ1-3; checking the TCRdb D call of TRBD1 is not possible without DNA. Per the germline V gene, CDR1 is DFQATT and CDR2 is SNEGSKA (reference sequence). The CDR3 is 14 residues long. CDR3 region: CSVMTGGKGNTIYF.

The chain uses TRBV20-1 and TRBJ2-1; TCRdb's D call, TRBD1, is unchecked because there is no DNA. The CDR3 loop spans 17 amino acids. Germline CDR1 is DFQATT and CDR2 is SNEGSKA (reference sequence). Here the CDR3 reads CSARVSEGRMIYNEQFF.

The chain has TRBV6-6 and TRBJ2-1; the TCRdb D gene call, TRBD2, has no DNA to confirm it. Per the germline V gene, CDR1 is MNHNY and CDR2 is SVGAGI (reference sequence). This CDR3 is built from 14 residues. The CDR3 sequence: CAAGPGLSYNEQFF.

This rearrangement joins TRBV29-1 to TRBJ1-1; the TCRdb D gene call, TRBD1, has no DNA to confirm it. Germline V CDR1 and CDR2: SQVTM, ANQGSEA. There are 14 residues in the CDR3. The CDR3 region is CSAGDSAVYTEAFF.

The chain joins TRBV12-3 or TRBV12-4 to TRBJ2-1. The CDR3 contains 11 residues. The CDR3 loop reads CASSLRLEQFF.

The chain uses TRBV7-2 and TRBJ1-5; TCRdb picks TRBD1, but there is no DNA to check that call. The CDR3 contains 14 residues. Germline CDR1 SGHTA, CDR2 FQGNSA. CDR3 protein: CASSLFRGGQPQHF.

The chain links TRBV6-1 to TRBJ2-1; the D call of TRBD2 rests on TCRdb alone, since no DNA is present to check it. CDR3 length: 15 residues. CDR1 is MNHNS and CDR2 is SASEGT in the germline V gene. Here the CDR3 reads CASTFTSGGYNEQFF.

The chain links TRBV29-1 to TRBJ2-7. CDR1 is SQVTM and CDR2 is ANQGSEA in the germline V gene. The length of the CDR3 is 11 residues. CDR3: CSVEVAVEQYF.

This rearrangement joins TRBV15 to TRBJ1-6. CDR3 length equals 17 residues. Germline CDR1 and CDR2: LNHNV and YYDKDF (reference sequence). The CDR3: CATSRVAGSSYNSPLHF.